This TCR beta chain originates from a study of blood T cells in healthy people across ages (dated by TCRdb to between 2014 and 2017). With respect to the entire study: In model experiments, template switching captured roughly one uniquely barcoded TCR beta cDNA molecule for every two T cells. Using deep sequencing normalized with unique cDNA molecular identifiers, the study measured how TCR beta repertoire diversity changes with age. The donors were split into four age groups: young (average around 16 years), middle-aged (39), aged (more than 60) and long-lived (under 85). To avoid experimental bias, donors of different ages were randomly spread across the sequencing lanes. Using the same blood draw, the study looked at two additional independent replicas of 1 million unique cDNA reads for two donors, one aged 18 to 29 and the other aged 80 or older.

The approximately 40 donors, aged about 6 to 100 years, were systemically healthy Caucasian individuals from Russia. Around 10 milliliters of peripheral blood were collected from each donor into EDTA-treated Vacutainer tubes. PBMCs were isolated by Ficoll-Paque density-gradient centrifugation, with at least 6.5 million obtained per sample. Total RNA was extracted from PBMCs with Trizol reagent, with at least 5 micrograms obtained per sample. Naive CD45RAhigh/CD27high T cell percentages were measured by flow cytometry on a PBMC aliquot from every donor. The library was built by means of 5' RACE. Data came from an Illumina HiSeq 2500. The second PCR ran for about 6 to 11 cycles and used a J-beta primer mix along with a sample-barcoded 5' primer. Each TCR beta cDNA molecule received a unique molecular identifier from a template-switch 5' adaptor carrying 12 random nucleotides. Each sample yielded at least 2.5 million CDR3-containing paired-end reads. All of the RNA was converted into first-strand cDNA using the Mint cDNA synthesis kit, with a TRBC-specific oligonucleotide serving as the primer. All cDNA was treated with uracil-DNA glycosylase and then went through a first 18-cycle PCR with the universal primers M1SS and BC2_uni_R. The original pipeline was this. Each sample was normalized by randomly selecting 1 million high-quality reads, each carrying a distinct molecular identifier. Reads sharing molecular identifiers were discarded rather than binned into consensus sequences. MiTCR, set to a Q25 quality threshold and the strictest error-elimination algorithm, was used for CDR3 identification, clonotype clustering and error correction. A nonparametric unseen species model using Euler transformation provided a lower-bound estimate of total TCR beta diversity. The raw public data were reprocessed by TCRdb itself: fastp quality trimming at Q25, MiXCR clonotype calling, in-frame beta chains only. All rows with the same CDR3 protein become a single entry with the most common DNA and genes. The V and J calls were determined by TCRdb, not by the authors. Recorded for this sample are hundreds of thousands of distinct CDR3 sequences; roughly 53% of them occurred a single time. The ten largest clonotypes hold over 35% of the sample.

The paper as a whole reports these results and caveats: Because donor CMV infection status was unknown, age-related changes in expanded clonotypes were potentially confounded. Since profiling was done on bulk unsorted PBMCs, naive and antigen-experienced compartments could not be conclusively compared. A strong correlation was found between observed TCR beta diversity and the percentage of naive T cells measured by flow cytometry. Total diversity estimates from one million sequenced T cells were considered lower bounds and underestimates. Observed TCR beta diversity per million T cells fell roughly linearly with age, and a significant reduction was already apparent by age about 38. Compared with the aged group, the long-lived group had more naive CD4+ T cells, fewer expanded clones and increased TCR diversity, a pattern suggesting age selection.

The germline V gene (reference sequence) provides CDR1 SEHNR and CDR2 FQNEAQ. The CDR3, from cysteine to phenylalanine, totals 12 residues. Of all the DNA, just the CDR3 is kept, 36 bases in frame from base 1. V is clipped by 2 bases and J by 7 bases, and the sequence between their germline boundaries is 8 bases long. In the case of this clonotype: No antigen is known for it. No much larger clonotype is one base removed from it; base qualities were not supplied.

The rearranged segments are TRBV7-9 and TRBJ1-1, with no D gene named confidently. This TCR was recovered from a man in his fifties or sixties in good health. The sequenced sample consisted of blood. The CDR3 protein: CASSLFPLEAFF. The DNA sequence is as follows: TGTGCCAGCAGCTTATTCCCCCTTGAAGCTTTCTTT.